The 11 T cell receptor beta chains below were found in one sample sequenced in a study of neurological immune-mediated disorders. TCRdb reprocessed the 5' RACE reads via MiXCR and lists one record per CDR3 protein. This sample yields about 95,000 distinct CDR3 sequences, of which 3.5% are seen a single time; under 6.5% belongs to the top ten. Sequenced sample: PBMCs. All receptors come from a woman between 18 and 30 years old with multiple sclerosis.

This clonotype was counted at least ten times. The CDR3 loop reads CASSATGPWAGNTIYF. In nucleotides, the CDR3 is TGCGCCAGCAGCGCCACAGGGCCTTGGGCTGGAAACACCATATATTTT. The chain couples TRBV5-1 to TRBJ1-3, with D possibly matching TRBD1 (6 bases). V was clipped by 4 bases and J by 2 bases, with 16 bases between them. The CDR3 consists of 16 residues. CDR1 is SGHRS, CDR2 YFSETQ, per germline. The full variable domain, its missing parts supplied by reference TRBV5-1 and TRBJ1-3, is KAGVTQTPRYLIKTRGQQVTLSCSPISGHRSVSWYQQTPGQGLQFLFEYFSETQRNKGNFPGRFSGRQFSNSRSEMNVSTLELGDSALYLCASSATGPWAGNTIYFGEGSWLTVV.

This clonotype was counted many times. The chain couples TRBV12-3 or TRBV12-4 to TRBJ2-5, with 8 bases matching TRBD1. CDR3 length equals 16 residues. The V segment lost 7 bases and the J segment 1 base; nucleotides outside the gene matches: 11. The chain's CDR3 is CASILDRGTSQETQYF. In DNA form, the CDR3 reads TGTGCCAGCATCCTCGACAGGGGAACTAGCCAAGAGACCCAGTACTTC.

This clonotype was recorded at least ten times. The V call is TRBV7-6, the J call TRBJ1-5, with TRBD1 matching over 8 bases. V lost 5 bases and J lost 2; bases outside the gene matches: 2. The CDR3 is 14 amino acids. CDR1 SGHVS and CDR2 FNYEAQ come from the germline V gene. The CDR3 reads CASSPDRGNQPQHF. CDR3 nucleotide sequence: TGTGCCAGCAGCCCGGACAGGGGCAATCAGCCCCAGCATTTT.

This clonotype was recorded many times. The J gene is TRBJ2-1, the V gene TRBV20-1; D may be TRBD1 (5 bases). The CDR3 has 15 amino acids. The V gene's germline CDR1 is DFQATT and CDR2 SNEGSKA (reference sequence). The V end was cut by 5 bases, the J end by 2 bases, with 16 bases between. The CDR3 loop reads CSAPWGTFTYNEQFF. In DNA form, the CDR3 reads TGCAGTGCTCCCTGGGGCACCTTCACCTACAATGAGCAGTTCTTC.

This chain links TRBV5-1 with TRBJ2-3, with D hard to call. This CDR3 comprises 13 residues. Trimming pared 1 base from V and 2 bases from J, leaving 5 bases between. Germline loops: CDR1 SGHRS, CDR2 YFSETQ. For the CDR3, the DNA is TGCGCCAGCAGCTTGTCGTTCACAGATACGCAGTATTTT. This codes for CASSLSFTDTQYF.

This clonotype was observed at least ten times. The chain recombines TRBV5-6 with TRBJ2-7, with D maybe TRBD2 (5 bases). This CDR3 has 17 amino acids. CDR1 is SGHDT and CDR2 is YYEEEE in the germline V gene. Deletions cut 3 bases from V and 2 bases from J, with 21 bases between. The CDR3 region has the DNA TGTGCCAGCAGCTACGGCGCGTCGGGAAAGGGCCCCTACGAGCAGTACTTC. It encodes CASSYGASGKGPYEQYF.

The table lists this clonotype with many counts. The DNA of the CDR3 is TGCAGCGTTGTAGGGCTAGCGGGGACTCACACCTACGAGCAGTACTTC. Amino acids: CSVVGLAGTHTYEQYF. The genes are TRBV29-1 and TRBJ2-7; 9 bases align to TRBD2. The V gene end was trimmed by 4 bases and the J gene end by 2 bases; junction bases not matched to a gene: 12. This CDR3 comprises 16 residues. CDR1 is SQVTM and CDR2 is ANQGSEA in the germline V gene.

This clonotype was counted many times. This chain connects TRBV6-5 to TRBJ2-7, with 7 bases aligning to TRBD1. Germline CDR1 MNHEY, CDR2 SVGAGI. Trimming at V came to 4 bases and at J to 2 bases, leaving 5 bases not matched to a gene. The CDR3 is 14 amino acids. The CDR3 protein is CASSLTGAPYEQYF. In DNA form, the CDR3 reads TGTGCCAGCAGTTTAACAGGGGCCCCCTACGAGCAGTACTTC.

The chain carries TRBV10-1 and TRBJ1-2; D is undetermined. Germline CDR1 is WNHNN and CDR2 is SYGVQD (reference sequence). Trimming pared 7 bases from V and 0 bases from J, leaving 3 bases between. The CDR3 runs 11 residues. CDR3 loop: CASMSNYGYTF. In DNA form, the CDR3 reads TGCGCCAGCATGTCTAACTATGGCTACACCTTC.

This clonotype was observed many times. The V and J genes are TRBV6-2 or TRBV6-3 and TRBJ2-3; TRBD2 might be the D (6 bases). Trimming removed 7 bases at V and 2 bases at J, with 13 bases between. Germline assignment: CDR1 MNHEY and CDR2 SVGEGT. This CDR3 is 14 amino acids long. In nucleotides, the CDR3 is TGTGCCAGCACTGAAGGACTACTCACAGATACGCAGTATTTT. The encoded protein is CASTEGLLTDTQYF.

This clonotype was counted ten times or more. This rearrangement joins TRBV12-3 or TRBV12-4 to TRBJ1-2; D is ambiguous. V gave up 7 bases and J gave up 7 bases, with 4 bases separating them. CDR3 length equals 9 residues. The CDR3 DNA is TGTGCCAGCATTGGTGGCTACACCTTC. Its protein product is CASIGGYTF.